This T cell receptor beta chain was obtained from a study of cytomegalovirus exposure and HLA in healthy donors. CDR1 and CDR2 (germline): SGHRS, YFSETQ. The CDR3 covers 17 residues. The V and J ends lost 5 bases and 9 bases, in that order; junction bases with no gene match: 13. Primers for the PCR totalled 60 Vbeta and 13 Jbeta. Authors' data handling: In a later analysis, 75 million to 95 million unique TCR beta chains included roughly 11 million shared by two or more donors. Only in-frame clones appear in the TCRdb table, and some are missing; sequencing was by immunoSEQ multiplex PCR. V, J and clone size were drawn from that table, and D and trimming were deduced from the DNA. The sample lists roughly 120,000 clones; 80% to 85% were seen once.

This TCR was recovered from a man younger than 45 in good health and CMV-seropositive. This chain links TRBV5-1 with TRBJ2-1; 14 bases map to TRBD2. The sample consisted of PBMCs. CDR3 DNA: TGCGCCAGCAGTCCCTCCGGGACTAGCGGGAGATCGGCTGAGCAGTTCTTC. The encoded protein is CASSPSGTSGRSAEQFF.